This TCR beta chain is from a study of cytomegalovirus exposure and HLA in healthy donors. Trimming cost V 0 bases and J 0 bases; bases outside gene matches: 3. Looked up from germline, CDR1 is SGDLS and CDR2 is YYNGEE. This CDR3 spans 17 amino acids. With 60 Vbeta and 13 Jbeta primers, the PCR was carried out. TCRdb's table, derived via immunoSEQ multiplex PCR, lists solely in-frame clones and lacks some. The sample lists about 79,000 clones, just over 70% occurring once. The sample was PBMCs. The sequence was collected from a man aged 55 to 70 in good health and CMV-seronegative. This chain links TRBV9 with TRBJ1-3, with 10 positions matching TRBD1. CDR3 sequence (DNA): TGTGCCAGCAGCGTAGGGGGACAGGGGTTCTCTGGAAACACCATATATTTT. It codes for CASSVGGQGFSGNTIYF. The full variable domain, with the rest looked up from reference TRBV9 and TRBJ1-3, is DSGVTQTPKHLITATGQRVTLRCSPRSGDLSVYWYQQSLDQGLQFLIQYYNGEERAKGNILERFSAQQFPDLHSELNLSSLELGDSALYFCASSVGGQGFSGNTIYFGEGSWLTVV.